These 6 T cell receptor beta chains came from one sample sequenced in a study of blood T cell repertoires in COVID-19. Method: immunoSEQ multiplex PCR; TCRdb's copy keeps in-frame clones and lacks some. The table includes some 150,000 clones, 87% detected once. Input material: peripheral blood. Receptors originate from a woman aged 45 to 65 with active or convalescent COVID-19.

The chain's CDR3 is CASSLESPGSGSNQPQHF. For the CDR3, the DNA is TGTGCCAGCAGCTTAGAGTCGCCCGGATCAGGGAGCAATCAGCCCCAGCATTTT. This chain joins TRBV7-9 and TRBJ1-5, with TRBD1 as a possible D gene (5 bases). Germline V gene lookup returns CDR1 SEHNR and CDR2 FQNEAQ (reference sequence). The germline V and J ends were trimmed by 1 base and 1 base, with 17 bases remaining between them. The length of the CDR3 is 18 residues.

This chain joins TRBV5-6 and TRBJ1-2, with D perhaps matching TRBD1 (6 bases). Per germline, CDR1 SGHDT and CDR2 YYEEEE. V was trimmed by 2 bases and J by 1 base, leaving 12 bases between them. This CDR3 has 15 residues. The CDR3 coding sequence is TGTGCCAGCAGCTTAGGACAGAACCTTAACTATGGCTACACCTTC. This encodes CASSLGQNLNYGYTF.

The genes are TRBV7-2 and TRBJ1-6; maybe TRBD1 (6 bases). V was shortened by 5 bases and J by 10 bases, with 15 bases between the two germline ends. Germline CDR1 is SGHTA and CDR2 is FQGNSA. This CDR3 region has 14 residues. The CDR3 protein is CASSLHRVKSPLHF. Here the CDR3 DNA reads TGTGCCAGCAGCCTCCACAGGGTAAAGTCACCCCTCCACTTT.

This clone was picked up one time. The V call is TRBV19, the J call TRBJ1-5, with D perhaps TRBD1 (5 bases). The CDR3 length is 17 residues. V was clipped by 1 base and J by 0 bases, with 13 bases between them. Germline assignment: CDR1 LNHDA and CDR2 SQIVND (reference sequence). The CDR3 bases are TGTGCCAGTAGTATAGGACAGTCAATCTATAGCAATCAGCCCCAGCATTTT. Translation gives CASSIGQSIYSNQPQHF.

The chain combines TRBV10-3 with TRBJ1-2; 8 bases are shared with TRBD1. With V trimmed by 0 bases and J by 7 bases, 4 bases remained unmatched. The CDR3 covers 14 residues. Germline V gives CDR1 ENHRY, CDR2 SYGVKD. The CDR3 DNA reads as TGTGCCATCAGTGAGTCGGACAGGGCAGGTGGCTACACCTTC. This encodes CAISESDRAGGYTF.

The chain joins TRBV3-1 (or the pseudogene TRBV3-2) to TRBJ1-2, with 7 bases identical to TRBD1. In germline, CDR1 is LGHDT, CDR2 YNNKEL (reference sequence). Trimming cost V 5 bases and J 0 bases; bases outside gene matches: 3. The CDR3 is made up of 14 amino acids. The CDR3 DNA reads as TGTGCCAGCAGCGAACAGGGGACTAACTATGGCTACACCTTC. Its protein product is CASSEQGTNYGYTF.